This T cell receptor (beta chain) comes out of a study of response to subunit inactivated influenza vaccine. The study, taken as a whole, reports: The authors suggested that every seasonal influenza vaccination recruits few new T cells.

This clonotype appeared a few times. Its antigen is unidentified. Germline V CDR1 and CDR2: LGHNA, YSLEER. V dropped 0 bases and J dropped 2 bases, with 14 bases sitting between them. The CDR3 totals 16 residues. TCRdb reanalysed the RT-PCR reads using MiXCR and keeps one entry per CDR3 protein. The profile shows about 540,000 distinct CDR3 sequences, 14% of them singletons. The TCR sequence derives from a man over 45 who received an inactivated influenza vaccine. Sample: PBMCs from blood, taken roughly 12 days after vaccination. The rearrangement uses TRBV4-3 and TRBJ2-7, with D possibly being TRBD1 (6 bases). CDR3 loop: CASSQEFQTGTYEQYF. The CDR3 DNA sequence: TGCGCCAGCAGCCAAGAGTTCCAGACAGGAACCTACGAGCAGTACTTC.